A selection of T cell receptor beta chains follows, all from one sample in a study of technical replicates of blood from a handful of donors. Clones were read by immunoSEQ multiplex PCR, and TCRdb kept only the in-frame ones, dropping some. The table has 85,000 to 100,000 clones, more than 90% seen once. Sequencing was performed on T cells isolated from PBMCs. These receptors all stem from a human donor in good health. CDR3s include the opening cysteine and the closing phenylalanine or tryptophan. D genes are given only for firm matches. Part of the rows lack a size; the others show once, few, many or a class for expanded clones.

size: NA
V: TRBV7-9
J: TRBJ2-5
D: TRBD2
DNA: TGTGCCAGCAGCGCCACTAGCGGGAGAAACGAGACCCAGTACTTC
CDR3: CASSATSGRNETQYF

size: NA
V: TRBV9
J: TRBJ2-7
D: NA
DNA: TGTGCCAGCAGCGCCGGCGGATGGAGCTCCTACGAGCAGTACTTC
CDR3: CASSAGGWSSYEQYF

size: NA
V: TRBV28
J: TRBJ2-7
D: TRBD2
DNA: TGTGCCAGCAGCCTGACTAGCGGGGGCTACGAGCAGTACTTC
CDR3: CASSLTSGGYEQYF

size: NA
V: TRBV2
J: TRBJ2-7
D: TRBD2
DNA: TGTGCCAGCAGTGGTGGGACTACCGAAATTGGAGAGCAGTACTTC
CDR3: CASSGGTTEIGEQYF

size: NA
V: TRBV27
J: TRBJ1-1
D: NA
DNA: TGTGCCAGCAGTCCCCCCCCAGGGAAGAACACTGAAGCTTTCTTT
CDR3: CASSPPPGKNTEAFF

size: NA
V: TRBV21-1
J: TRBJ2-1
D: NA
DNA: TGTGCCAGCAGCCCGGGACAGGACGATTTTGACGAGCAGTTCTTC
CDR3: CASSPGQDDFDEQFF

size: NA
V: TRBV18
J: TRBJ2-1
D: TRBD1
DNA: TGTGCCAGCTCACCGCCGGGACAGTACAATGAGCAGTTCTTC
CDR3: CASSPPGQYNEQFF

size: once
V: TRBV9
J: TRBJ2-5
D: NA
DNA: TGTGCCAGCAGCGTAGAGGGGGGGGCCATCCAAGAGACCCAGTACTTC
CDR3: CASSVEGGAIQETQYF

size: NA
V: TRBV4-2
J: TRBJ2-1
D: NA
DNA: TGTGCCAGTAGCCTAAGACAGGGAGGAAACAATGAGCAGTTCTTC
CDR3: CASSLRQGGNNEQFF

size: NA
V: TRBV6-1
J: TRBJ1-4
D: NA
DNA: TGTGCCAGCAGTGAAGCGCTTCGGGGCTTCGCGGGAGTTGGTGAAAAACTGTTTTTT
CDR3: CASSEALRGFAGVGEKLFF

size: NA
V: TRBV11-3
J: TRBJ1-1
D: TRBD1
DNA: TGTGCCAGCAGCCCGACCGGGGGACAGATAACTGAAGCTTTCTTT
CDR3: CASSPTGGQITEAFF

size: NA
V: TRBV28
J: TRBJ1-1
D: TRBD1
DNA: TGTGCCAGCAGTTTATATACATCCGGGACAGGCAACACTGAAGCTTTCTTT
CDR3: CASSLYTSGTGNTEAFF

size: NA
V: TRBV15
J: TRBJ2-5
D: TRBD2
DNA: TGTGCCACCAGCAGGGGACTAGCGGATAGAGGACAAGAGACCCAGTACTTC
CDR3: CATSRGLADRGQETQYF

size: NA
V: TRBV21-1
J: TRBJ2-1
D: NA
DNA: TGTGCCCCCGGGACAGAGATAATAGAGGACAATGAGCAGTTCTTC
CDR3: CAPGTEIIEDNEQFF

size: NA
V: TRBV23-1
J: TRBJ2-3
D: NA
DNA: TGCGCCAGCACCCAGCCCGAGGGGGTTGGAACAGATACGCAGTATTTT
CDR3: CASTQPEGVGTDTQYF

size: NA
V: TRBV20-1
J: TRBJ2-1
D: NA
DNA: TGCAGTGCTGCGCCTCGAGATGGGCAGTTCTTC
CDR3: CSAAPRDGQFF

size: once
V: TRBV7-9
J: TRBJ1-2
D: NA
DNA: TGTGCCAGCAGCTCAGGGGGCTACACCTTC
CDR3: CASSSGGYTF

size: NA
V: TRBV19
J: TRBJ2-3
D: TRBD1
DNA: TGTGCCAGTAGTATAGGGTTAAGGGGGCAAGATACGCAGTATTTT
CDR3: CASSIGLRGQDTQYF

size: NA
V: TRBV6-5
J: TRBJ1-6
D: NA
DNA: TGTGCCAGCAGGCTAAGTGGCTATAATTCACCCCTCCACTTT
CDR3: CASRLSGYNSPLHF

size: NA
V: TRBV10-2
J: TRBJ2-7
D: TRBD1
DNA: TGCGCCAGCCGTCCCTCAGGGGGTTACGAGCAGTACTTC
CDR3: CASRPSGGYEQYF

size: NA
V: TRBV14
J: TRBJ2-1
D: TRBD1
DNA: TGTGCCAGCAGCCGCAAGGCCGGGACAGCTCCCTACAATGAGCAGTTCTTC
CDR3: CASSRKAGTAPYNEQFF

size: NA
V: TRBV25-1
J: TRBJ2-1
D: NA
DNA: TGTGCCAGCAGGAGTACCGGGACAGAGCAGTTCTTC
CDR3: CASRSTGTEQFF

size: NA
V: TRBV29-1
J: TRBJ2-2
D: NA
DNA: TGCAGCGTACCAGGACAGAATACCGGGGAGCTGTTTTTT
CDR3: CSVPGQNTGELFF

size: NA
V: TRBV6-5
J: TRBJ1-1
D: NA
DNA: TGTGCCAGCAGTTACAACAGCCCGAGCACTGAAGCTTTCTTT
CDR3: CASSYNSPSTEAFF

size: NA
V: TRBV7-6
J: TRBJ2-3
D: TRBD2
DNA: TGTGCCAGCAGCAATAGCGGGGGGAGCACAGATACGCAGTATTTT
CDR3: CASSNSGGSTDTQYF

size: NA
V: TRBV27
J: TRBJ1-1
D: NA
DNA: TGTGCCAGCAGTTTCGGACACCTGAACACTGAAGCTTTCTTT
CDR3: CASSFGHLNTEAFF

size: NA
V: TRBV20-1
J: TRBJ2-7
D: NA
DNA: TGCACCTGCCTCGACAGGTACGAGCAGTACTTC
CDR3: CTCLDRYEQYF

size: few
V: TRBV6-6
J: TRBJ2-7
D: NA
DNA: TGTGCCAGCAGTTATTGGCCCCCAGCGACCGAGCAGTACTTC
CDR3: CASSYWPPATEQYF

size: NA
V: TRBV9
J: TRBJ1-2
D: TRBD1
DNA: TGTGCCAGCAGCCCCCGTACCGGGACAGCAAATTATGGCTACACCTTC
CDR3: CASSPRTGTANYGYTF

size: NA
V: TRBV7-6
J: TRBJ2-2
D: TRBD2
DNA: TGTGCCAGCAGCCCTAGCGGGAGAAAAACCGGGGAGCTGTTTTTT
CDR3: CASSPSGRKTGELFF

size: NA
V: TRBV5-1
J: TRBJ2-7
D: NA
DNA: TGCGCCAGCAGCTTGGATCACTACGAGCAGTACTTC
CDR3: CASSLDHYEQYF

size: NA
V: TRBV7-2
J: TRBJ1-5
D: NA
DNA: TGTGCCAGCAGCTTAGAGGGGTGGGCCCAGCATTTT
CDR3: CASSLEGWAQHF

size: NA
V: TRBV6-6
J: TRBJ1-4
D: TRBD1
DNA: TGTGCCAGCAGTTTACCGGGACAGGGGGCTCGTGAAAAACTGTTTTTT
CDR3: CASSLPGQGAREKLFF

size: NA
V: TRBV18
J: TRBJ2-7
D: NA
DNA: TGTGCCAGCTCCGTCTCAGGGCCCTACGAGCAGTACTTC
CDR3: CASSVSGPYEQYF

size: NA
V: TRBV28
J: TRBJ2-3
D: NA
DNA: TGTGCCAGCAGTTCGCCAGGGGGGACAGATACGCAGTATTTT
CDR3: CASSSPGGTDTQYF

size: NA
V: TRBV2
J: TRBJ2-5
D: NA
DNA: TGTGCCTCGGCAGGGCTACCCTCTTACCAAGAGACCCAGTACTTC
CDR3: CASAGLPSYQETQYF

size: NA
V: TRBV5-6
J: TRBJ1-2
D: TRBD1
DNA: TGTGCCAGCAGCCCTATTCCGGGACAGGGGAACTATGGCTACACCTTC
CDR3: CASSPIPGQGNYGYTF

size: NA
V: TRBV27
J: TRBJ2-1
D: TRBD2
DNA: TGTGCCAGCAGAAACTTTGGGTTCGGGAATAGCGGGGGCCTCCCCTACAATGAGCAGTTCTTC
CDR3: CASRNFGFGNSGGLPYNEQFF

size: once
V: TRBV15
J: TRBJ1-5
D: TRBD1
DNA: TGTGCCACCAGCAGTGACAGGGGGCACTGGTCCTATAGCAATCAGCCCCAGCATTTT
CDR3: CATSSDRGHWSYSNQPQHF

size: NA
V: TRBV6-1
J: TRBJ1-6
D: TRBD1
DNA: TGTGCCAGCAGTGAAAACAGGGGGAATTCACCCCTCCACTTT
CDR3: CASSENRGNSPLHF

size: NA
V: TRBV12-5
J: TRBJ2-1
D: NA
DNA: TGTGCTAGTGGTCAGAGGGGGGGAAGTAAGACCTACAATGAGCAGTTCTTC
CDR3: CASGQRGGSKTYNEQFF

size: NA
V: TRBV2
J: TRBJ1-2
D: NA
DNA: TGTGCCAGCGGTGAGCCTGAGGCCGTTGGCTACACCTTC
CDR3: CASGEPEAVGYTF

size: NA
V: TRBV25-1
J: TRBJ2-6
D: NA
DNA: TGTGCCAGCAGTGATGGGGCGGCTGGGGCCAACGTCCTGACTTTC
CDR3: CASSDGAAGANVLTF

size: NA
V: TRBV19
J: TRBJ2-7
D: TRBD2
DNA: TGTGCCAGTAGTATGCAACTAGCGGGGGATACCTACGAGCAGTACTTC
CDR3: CASSMQLAGDTYEQYF